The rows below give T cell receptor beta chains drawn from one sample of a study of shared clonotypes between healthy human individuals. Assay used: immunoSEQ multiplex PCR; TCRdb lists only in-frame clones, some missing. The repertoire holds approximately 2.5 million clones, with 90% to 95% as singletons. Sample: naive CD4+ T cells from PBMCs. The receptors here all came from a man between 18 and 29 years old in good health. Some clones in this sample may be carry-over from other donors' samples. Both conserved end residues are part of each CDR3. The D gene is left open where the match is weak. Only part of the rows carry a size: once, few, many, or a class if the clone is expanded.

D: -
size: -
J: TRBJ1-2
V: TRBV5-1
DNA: TGCGCCAGCAGCTTGGCCAGGGGTGATGGCTACACCTTC
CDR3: CASSLARGDGYTF

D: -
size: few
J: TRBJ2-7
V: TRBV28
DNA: TGTGCCAGCAGTTTAGGTTACGAGCAGTACTTC
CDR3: CASSLGYEQYF

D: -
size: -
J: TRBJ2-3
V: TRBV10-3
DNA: TGTGCCATCAGTGGAGTATCTGATACGCAGTATTTT
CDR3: CAISGVSDTQYF

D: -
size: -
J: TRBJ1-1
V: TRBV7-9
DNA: TGTGCCAGCCGATCCCGGGCTGACACTGAAGCTTTCTTT
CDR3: CASRSRADTEAFF

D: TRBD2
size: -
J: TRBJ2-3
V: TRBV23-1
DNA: TGCGCCATACGAGGGACTAGGAGCACAGATACGCAGTATTTT
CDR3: CAIRGTRSTDTQYF

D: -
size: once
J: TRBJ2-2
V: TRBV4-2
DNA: TGTGCCAGCAGCACCGATTCGAACACCGGGGAGCTGTTTTTT
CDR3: CASSTDSNTGELFF

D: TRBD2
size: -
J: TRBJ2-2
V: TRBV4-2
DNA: TGTGCCAGCAGCCATAGACTAGCGGCGAACACCGGGGAGCTGTTTTTT
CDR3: CASSHRLAANTGELFF

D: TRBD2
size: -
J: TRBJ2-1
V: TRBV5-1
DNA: TGCGCCAGCAGCCAAGGACTAGCTAGTGAGCAGTTCTTC
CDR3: CASSQGLASEQFF

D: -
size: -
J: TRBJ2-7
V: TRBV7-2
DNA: TGTGCCAGCAGCCAGGTTTACAGCTCCTACGAGCAGTACTTC
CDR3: CASSQVYSSYEQYF

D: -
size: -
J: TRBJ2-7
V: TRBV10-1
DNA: TGCGCCAGCACCCAAGCGGAAGCCTACGAGCAGTACTTC
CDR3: CASTQAEAYEQYF

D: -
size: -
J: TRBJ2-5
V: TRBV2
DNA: TGTGCCAGCAGTGGGGGGTGGCAAGAGACCCAGTACTTC
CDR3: CASSGGWQETQYF

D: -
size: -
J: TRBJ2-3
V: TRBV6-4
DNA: TGTGCCAGCAGTGAGAATCCAGCATACCCAGATACGCAGTATTTT
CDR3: CASSENPAYPDTQYF

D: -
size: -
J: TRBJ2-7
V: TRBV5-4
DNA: TGTGCCAGCAGCTTGGGTTCCGGGATCCAGGGCGAGCAGTACTTC
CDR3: CASSLGSGIQGEQYF

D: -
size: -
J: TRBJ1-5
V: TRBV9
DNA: TGTGCCAGCAGCGTCGACCCCAATCAGCCCCAGCATTTT
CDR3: CASSVDPNQPQHF

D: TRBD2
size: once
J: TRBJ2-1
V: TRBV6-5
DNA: TGTGCCAGCAGTTACGAGGGACTACCTTACAATGAGCAGTTCTTC
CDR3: CASSYEGLPYNEQFF

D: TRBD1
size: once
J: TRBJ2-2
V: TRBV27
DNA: TGTGCCAGCAGTTTACCGGGACAGGGGAGGAGAGGCACCGGGGAGCTGTTTTTT
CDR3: CASSLPGQGRRGTGELFF

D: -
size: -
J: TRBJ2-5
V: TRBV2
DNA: TGTGCCAGCAGGCGAGAGACCCAGTACTTC
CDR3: CASRRETQYF

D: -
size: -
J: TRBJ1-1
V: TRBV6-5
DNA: TGTGCCAGCACGTCGGGGGGCAGCTCGAACACTGAAGCTTTCTTT
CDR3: CASTSGGSSNTEAFF

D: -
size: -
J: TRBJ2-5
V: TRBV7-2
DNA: TGTGCCAGCAGCTTAGGGACTACGCCGGAGACCCAGTACTTC
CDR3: CASSLGTTPETQYF

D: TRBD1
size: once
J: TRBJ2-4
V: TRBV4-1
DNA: TGCGCCAGCAGCCAATGGGAAGGACAGGGGACCAAAAACATTCAGTACTTC
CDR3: CASSQWEGQGTKNIQYF

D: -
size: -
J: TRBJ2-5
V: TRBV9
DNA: TGTGCCAGCAGCGTATCCGGCACACGGGGGGAGACCCAGTACTTC
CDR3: CASSVSGTRGETQYF

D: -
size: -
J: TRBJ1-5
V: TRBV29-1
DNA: TGCAGCGTATCGATCGTGACCGGTCAGCCCCAGCATTTT
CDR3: CSVSIVTGQPQHF

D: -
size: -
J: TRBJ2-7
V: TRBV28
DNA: TGTGCCAGCAGTTCATCGAGGGACTCGAGCTCCTACGAGCAGTACTTC
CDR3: CASSSSRDSSSYEQYF

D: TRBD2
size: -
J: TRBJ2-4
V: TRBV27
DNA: TGTGCCAGCAGTTTTTCGCGGACTAGCGGGGCCCCGAACACAAACATTCAGTACTTC
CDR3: CASSFSRTSGAPNTNIQYF

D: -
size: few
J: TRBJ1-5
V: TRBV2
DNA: TGTGCCAGCTCCCCGACAGGCAATCAGCCCCAGCATTTT
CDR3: CASSPTGNQPQHF

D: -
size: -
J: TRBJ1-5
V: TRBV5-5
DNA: TGTGCCAGCAGCTTGTGGGAGGGGAATCAGCCCCAGCATTTT
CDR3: CASSLWEGNQPQHF

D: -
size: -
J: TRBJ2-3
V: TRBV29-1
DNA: TGCAGCGTTGCAAGGGCCCTCGGCACAGATACGCAGTATTTT
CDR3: CSVARALGTDTQYF

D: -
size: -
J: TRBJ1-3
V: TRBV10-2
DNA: TGCGCCAGCAGGGATCCGGGAACCGGAAACACCATATATTTT
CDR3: CASRDPGTGNTIYF

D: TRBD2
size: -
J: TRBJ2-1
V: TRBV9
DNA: TGTGCCAGCAGCGTAACTAGCGGGAGGGAATACAATGAGCAGTTCTTC
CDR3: CASSVTSGREYNEQFF